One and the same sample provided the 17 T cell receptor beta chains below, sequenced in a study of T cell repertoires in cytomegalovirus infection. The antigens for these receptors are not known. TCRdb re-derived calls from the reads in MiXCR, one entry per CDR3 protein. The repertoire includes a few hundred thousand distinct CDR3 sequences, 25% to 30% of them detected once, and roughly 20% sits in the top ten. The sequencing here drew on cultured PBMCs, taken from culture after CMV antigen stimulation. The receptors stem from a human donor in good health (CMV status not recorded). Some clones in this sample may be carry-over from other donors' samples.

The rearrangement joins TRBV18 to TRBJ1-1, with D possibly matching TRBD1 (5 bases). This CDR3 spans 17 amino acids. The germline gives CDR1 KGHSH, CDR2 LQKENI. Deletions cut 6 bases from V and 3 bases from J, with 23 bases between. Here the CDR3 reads CASSRGTPSVRDTEAFF. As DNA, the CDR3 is TGTGCCAGCTCCCGGGGGACCCCATCAGTCCGCGACACTGAAGCTTTCTTT.

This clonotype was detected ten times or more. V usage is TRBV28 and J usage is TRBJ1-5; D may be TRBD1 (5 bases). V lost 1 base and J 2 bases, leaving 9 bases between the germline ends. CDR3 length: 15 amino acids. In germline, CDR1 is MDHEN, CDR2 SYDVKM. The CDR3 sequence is CASSLSGGGNQPQHF. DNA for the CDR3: TGTGCCAGCAGTTTATCCGGGGGTGGCAATCAGCCCCAGCATTTT.

The DNA of the CDR3 is TGTGCCAGCAGCTTCCAGACAGGATATAGCAATCAGCCCCAGCATTTT. Protein product: CASSFQTGYSNQPQHF. The chain carries TRBV5-6 and TRBJ1-5; tentatively, D is TRBD1 (6 bases). Trimming cost V 2 bases and J 0 bases, with 12 bases left between them. Per germline, CDR1 SGHDT and CDR2 YYEEEE. CDR3 length equals 16 residues.

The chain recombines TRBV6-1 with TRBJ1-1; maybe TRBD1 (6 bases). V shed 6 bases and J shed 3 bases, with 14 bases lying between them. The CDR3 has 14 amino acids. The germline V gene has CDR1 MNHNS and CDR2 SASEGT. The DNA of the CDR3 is TGTGCCAGCAGGGAAACGACAGGAGACACTGAAGCTTTCTTT. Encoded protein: CASRETTGDTEAFF.

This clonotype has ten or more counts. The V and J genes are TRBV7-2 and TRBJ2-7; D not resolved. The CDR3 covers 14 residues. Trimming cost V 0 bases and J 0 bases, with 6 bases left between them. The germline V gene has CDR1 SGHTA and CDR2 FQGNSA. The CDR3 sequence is CASSLALSSYEQYF. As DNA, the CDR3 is TGTGCCAGCAGCTTAGCGCTTAGCTCCTACGAGCAGTACTTC. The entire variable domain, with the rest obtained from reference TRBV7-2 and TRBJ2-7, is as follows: GAGVSQSPSNKVTEKGKDVELRCDPISGHTALYWYRQSLGQGLEFLIYFQGNSAPDKSGLPSDRFSAERTGGSVSTLTIQRTQQEDSAVYLCASSLALSSYEQYFGPGTRLTVT.

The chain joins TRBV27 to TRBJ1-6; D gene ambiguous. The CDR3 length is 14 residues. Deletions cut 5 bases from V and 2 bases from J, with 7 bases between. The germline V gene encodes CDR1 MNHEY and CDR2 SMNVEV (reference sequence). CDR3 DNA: TGTGCCAGCAGTCGTGGGCCCTATAATTCACCCCTCCACTTT. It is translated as CASSRGPYNSPLHF.

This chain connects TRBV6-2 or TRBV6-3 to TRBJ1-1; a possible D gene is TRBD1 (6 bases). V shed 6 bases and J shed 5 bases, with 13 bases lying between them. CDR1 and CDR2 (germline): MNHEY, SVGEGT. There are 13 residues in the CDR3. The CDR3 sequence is CASSLGTLTEAFF. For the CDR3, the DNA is TGTGCCAGCAGCCTTGGGACATTAACTGAAGCTTTCTTT.

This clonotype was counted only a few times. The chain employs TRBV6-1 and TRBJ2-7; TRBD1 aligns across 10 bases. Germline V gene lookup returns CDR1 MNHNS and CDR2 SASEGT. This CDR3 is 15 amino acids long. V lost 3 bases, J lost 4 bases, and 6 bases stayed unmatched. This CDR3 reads CASSDGGTGEYEQYF. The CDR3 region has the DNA TGTGCCAGCAGTGACGGCGGGACAGGGGAGTACGAGCAGTACTTC.

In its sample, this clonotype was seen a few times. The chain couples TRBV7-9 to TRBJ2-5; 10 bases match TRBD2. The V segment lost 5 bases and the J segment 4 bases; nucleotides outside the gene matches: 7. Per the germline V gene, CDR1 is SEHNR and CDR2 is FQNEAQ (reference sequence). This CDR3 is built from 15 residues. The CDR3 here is CASSVGTSAGETQYF. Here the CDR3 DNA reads TGTGCCAGCAGCGTCGGGACTAGCGCAGGAGAGACCCAGTACTTC.

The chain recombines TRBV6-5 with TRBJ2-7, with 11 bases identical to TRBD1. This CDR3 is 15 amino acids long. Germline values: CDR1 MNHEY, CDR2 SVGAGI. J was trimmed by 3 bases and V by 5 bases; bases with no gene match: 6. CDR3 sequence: CASSPGQGAFYEQYF. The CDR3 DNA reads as TGTGCCAGCAGTCCTGGACAGGGGGCTTTCTACGAGCAGTACTTC.

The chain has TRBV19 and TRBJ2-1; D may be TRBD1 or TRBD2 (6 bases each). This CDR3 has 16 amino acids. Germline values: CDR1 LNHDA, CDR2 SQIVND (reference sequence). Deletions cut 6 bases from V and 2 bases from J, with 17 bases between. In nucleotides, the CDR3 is TGTGCCAGTAGCCTCATCGGGGGCGGTCCCTACAATGAGCAGTTCTTC. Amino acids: CASSLIGGGPYNEQFF.

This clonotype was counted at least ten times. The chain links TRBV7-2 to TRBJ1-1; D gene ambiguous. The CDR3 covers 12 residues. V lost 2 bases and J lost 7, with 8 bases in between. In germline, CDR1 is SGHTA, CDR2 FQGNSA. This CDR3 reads CASSLTGVEAFF. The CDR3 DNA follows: TGTGCCAGCAGCTTAACGGGAGTTGAAGCTTTCTTT.

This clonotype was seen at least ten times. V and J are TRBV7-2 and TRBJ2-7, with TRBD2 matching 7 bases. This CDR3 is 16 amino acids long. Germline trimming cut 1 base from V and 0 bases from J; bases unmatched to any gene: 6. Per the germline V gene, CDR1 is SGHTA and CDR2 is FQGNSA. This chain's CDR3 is CASSLGGGGSSYEQYF. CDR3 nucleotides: TGTGCCAGCAGCTTAGGTGGCGGGGGTAGCTCCTACGAGCAGTACTTC.

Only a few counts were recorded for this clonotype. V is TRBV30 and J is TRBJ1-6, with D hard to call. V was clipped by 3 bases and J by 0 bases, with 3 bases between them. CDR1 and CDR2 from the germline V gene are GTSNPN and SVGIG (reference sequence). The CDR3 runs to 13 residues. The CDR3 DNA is TGTGCCTGGAGGGACTCCTATAATTCACCCCTCCACTTT. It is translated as CAWRDSYNSPLHF.

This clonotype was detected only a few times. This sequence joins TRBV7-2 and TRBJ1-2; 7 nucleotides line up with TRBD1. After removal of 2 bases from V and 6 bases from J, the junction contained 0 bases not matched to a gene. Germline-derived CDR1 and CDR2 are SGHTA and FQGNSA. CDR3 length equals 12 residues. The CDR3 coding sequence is TGTGCCAGCAGCTTACAGGGGGATGGCTACACCTTC. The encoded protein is CASSLQGDGYTF.

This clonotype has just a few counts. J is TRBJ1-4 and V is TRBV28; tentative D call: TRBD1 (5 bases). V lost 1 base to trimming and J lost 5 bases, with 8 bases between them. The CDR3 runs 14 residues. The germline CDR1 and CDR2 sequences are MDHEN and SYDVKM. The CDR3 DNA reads TGTGCCAGCAGTTTATTGGAGGGGAATGAAAAACTGTTTTTT. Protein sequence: CASSLLEGNEKLFF.

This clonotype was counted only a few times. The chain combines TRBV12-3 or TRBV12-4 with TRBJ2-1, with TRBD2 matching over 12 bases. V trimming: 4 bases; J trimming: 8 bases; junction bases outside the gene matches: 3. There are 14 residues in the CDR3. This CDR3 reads CASSSTSGSHEQFF. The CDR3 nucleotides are TGTGCCAGCAGTTCGACTAGCGGGAGTCATGAGCAGTTCTTC.